This entry lists 10 T cell receptor beta chains sequenced from one sample in a study of cytomegalovirus exposure and HLA in healthy donors. PCR primers comprised 60 Vbeta and 13 Jbeta primers. Using immunoSEQ multiplex PCR, the repertoire was profiled, and TCRdb retains in-frame clones only, with some absent. This repertoire shows 180,000 or so clones, more than 70% found once; its top ten account for around 1.4%. Sequenced input: PBMCs. The receptors stem from a girl aged 5-17 years in good health and CMV-seropositive.

The chain recombines TRBV27 with TRBJ2-1; TRBD1 matches 8 bases. The junction had 13 bases not matched to a gene; V was cut back by 5 bases and J by 7 bases. Germline V gives CDR1 MNHEY, CDR2 SMNVEV (reference sequence). This CDR3 comprises 16 residues. This chain's CDR3 is CASSAQGALGWNEQFF. The DNA for the CDR3 is TGTGCCAGCAGTGCCCAGGGGGCTCTGGGTTGGAATGAGCAGTTCTTC.

The DNA for the CDR3 is TGTGCCAGCAGCCCCCCATATAGCGGCCTCTCCTACGAGCAGTACTTC. Its translation: CASSPPYSGLSYEQYF. V gene TRBV2 combines with J gene TRBJ2-7; maybe TRBD2 (6 bases). Trimming pared 6 bases from V and 0 bases from J, leaving 18 bases between. Germline V gives CDR1 SNHLY, CDR2 FYNNEI. The CDR3 is 16 residues long.

The CDR3 sequence: CASSQDALAGDTQYF. The CDR3 DNA reads as TGTGCCAGCAGCCAAGATGCACTAGCGGGAGATACGCAGTATTTT. The chain recombines TRBV4-2 with TRBJ2-3, with 9 bases lining up with TRBD2. The CDR3 contains 15 residues. With V trimmed by 0 bases and J by 5 bases, 3 bases remained unmatched. Germline V gives CDR1 LGHNA, CDR2 YNFKEQ.

The chain's CDR3 is CASSPPVTGVLTDTQYF. CDR3 in DNA: TGTGCCAGCAGCCCCCCCGTGACAGGGGTGTTAACAGATACGCAGTATTTT. The chain joins TRBV7-9 to TRBJ2-3; TRBD1 agrees at 8 bases. CDR1 and CDR2 (germline): SEHNR, FQNEAQ (reference sequence). With 5 bases clipped from V and 3 bases from J, the junction kept 13 bases outside the gene matches. The CDR3 is 17 amino acids.

The V gene is TRBV4-1, the J gene TRBJ2-5; TRBD1 matches at 7 bases. The DNA matches TRBJ2-7 better at its end, which makes the J call doubtful. The CDR3 sequence is 14 residues long. Germline assignment: CDR1 MGHRA and CDR2 YSYEKL. This CDR3 reads CASSQGDRGYEQYF. As DNA, the CDR3 is TGCGCCAGCAGCCAAGGGGACAGAGGCTACGAGCAGTACTTC.

This chain joins TRBV2 and TRBJ2-4; TRBD2 matches at 7 bases. V lost 8 bases, J lost 8 bases, and 9 bases stayed unmatched. The CDR3 runs to 13 residues. Germline CDR1 and CDR2: SNHLY and FYNNEI. The CDR3 loop is CASCPRGRDIQYF. Here the CDR3 DNA reads TGTGCCAGCTGTCCTCGGGGGAGGGACATTCAGTACTTC.

The chain couples TRBV27 to TRBJ1-1, with D hard to call. The CDR3 length is 13 residues. V was pared by 0 bases and J by 4 bases, with 6 bases between. CDR1 and CDR2 (germline): MNHEY, SMNVEV (reference sequence). The CDR3 coding sequence is TGTGCCAGCAGTTTATCACAGTTCACTGAAGCTTTCTTT. Its protein is CASSLSQFTEAFF.

Of note for this clone: Germline is not matched at one junction end, which may reflect a read error. V usage is TRBV6-6 and J usage is TRBJ2-1; no definite D call. Germline CDR1 and CDR2: MNHNY and SVGAGI (reference sequence). The CDR3 extends over 14 amino acids. The CDR3 coding sequence is TGTGCCAGCAGTCACTCCAGCTCCTACAATGAGCAGTTCTTC. Its translation: CASSHSSSYNEQFF.

The V gene is TRBV27, the J gene TRBJ2-3; TRBD1 matches at 7 bases. Germline CDR1 MNHEY, CDR2 SMNVEV (reference sequence). The CDR3 totals 16 residues. With V trimmed by 2 bases and J by 1 base, 6 bases remained unmatched. The CDR3 spells CASSLIRTGGTDTQYF. The CDR3 nucleotides are TGTGCCAGCAGTTTAATCCGAACAGGGGGCACAGATACGCAGTATTTT.

The gene calls are TRBV27 and TRBJ2-7; weak D call: TRBD1 (6 bases). The CDR3 loop spans 17 amino acids. The germline V gene encodes CDR1 MNHEY and CDR2 SMNVEV (reference sequence). The ends were cut back, 2 bases at V and 5 bases at J, with 22 bases in the middle. The chain's CDR3 is CASSLLGATGSVHEQYF. The DNA of the CDR3 is TGTGCCAGCAGTTTACTGGGGGCGACTGGTTCGGTTCACGAGCAGTACTTC.